A selection of T cell receptor beta chains follows, all from one sample in a study of CD8 T cells in ankylosing spondylitis. One entry per CDR3 protein results from TCRdb running MiXCR on the 5' RACE reads. The table shows more than 600,000 distinct CDR3 sequences, with around a fifth occurring only once. Material: blood, either unsorted or a sorted T cell fraction (not recorded which). These receptors all come from a male donor with ankylosing spondylitis. CDR3s include the opening cysteine and the closing phenylalanine or tryptophan. Fields, in order: clone size, J gene, CDR3 length, D gene, V gene, CDR3 protein, CDR3 DNA. The D gene is left open where the match is weak. The size field is filled for only some rows; it gives once, few, many or a size class.

abundance: few; j_gene: TRBJ2-1; len: 15; d_gene: .; v_gene: TRBV2; CDR3aa: CASSVSPDSNNEQFF; CDR3nt: TGTGCCAGCAGTGTCTCTCCGGACTCTAACAATGAGCAGTTCTTC
abundance: many; j_gene: TRBJ2-3; len: 17; d_gene: TRBD2; v_gene: TRBV4-3; CDR3aa: CASSQGGLAGGADTQYF; CDR3nt: TGCGCCAGCAGCCAAGGGGGACTAGCGGGAGGCGCAGATACGCAGTATTTT
abundance: .; j_gene: TRBJ2-1; len: 14; d_gene: .; v_gene: TRBV7-2; CDR3aa: CASSLGTSWNEQFF; CDR3nt: TGTGCCAGCAGCTTAGGAACTAGTTGGAATGAGCAGTTCTTC
abundance: .; j_gene: TRBJ2-2; len: 14; d_gene: TRBD1; v_gene: TRBV5-1; CDR3aa: CASRQKTGAGELFF; CDR3nt: TGCGCCAGCAGACAGAAAACAGGGGCCGGGGAGCTGTTTTTT
abundance: .; j_gene: TRBJ1-3; len: 15; d_gene: .; v_gene: TRBV12-5; CDR3aa: CASGLVQAGGNTIYF; CDR3nt: TGTGCTAGTGGTTTGGTACAGGCGGGAGGAAACACCATATATTTT
abundance: few; j_gene: TRBJ1-2; len: 16; d_gene: TRBD1; v_gene: TRBV12-3/TRBV12-4; CDR3aa: CASSPPSDRGGWGYTF; CDR3nt: TGTGCCAGCAGTCCCCCTTCGGACAGGGGAGGTTGGGGCTACACCTTC
abundance: .; j_gene: TRBJ1-1; len: 14; d_gene: .; v_gene: TRBV5-6; CDR3aa: CASSFREDSAEAFF; CDR3nt: TGTGCCAGCAGCTTCAGGGAGGATTCGGCTGAAGCTTTCTTT
abundance: .; j_gene: TRBJ1-1; len: 13; d_gene: TRBD1; v_gene: TRBV7-2; CDR3aa: CASSLTGGEGAFF; CDR3nt: TGTGCCAGCAGCTTGACAGGGGGCGAGGGAGCTTTCTTT
abundance: few; j_gene: TRBJ2-2; len: 20; d_gene: TRBD2; v_gene: TRBV9; CDR3aa: CASSVGLAGGAGANTGELFF; CDR3nt: TGTGCCAGCAGCGTGGGACTAGCGGGGGGTGCGGGCGCGAACACCGGGGAGCTGTTTTTT
abundance: few; j_gene: TRBJ2-3; len: 16; d_gene: TRBD2; v_gene: TRBV20-1; CDR3aa: CSAKGTSGSGSDTQYF; CDR3nt: TGCAGTGCTAAAGGGACTAGCGGGAGTGGGTCAGATACGCAGTATTTT
abundance: once; j_gene: TRBJ1-2; len: 15; d_gene: .; v_gene: TRBV3-1; CDR3aa: CASSQGARDAGGYTF; CDR3nt: TGTGCCAGCAGCCAAGGTGCTCGGGATGCGGGGGGCTACACCTTC
abundance: .; j_gene: TRBJ1-3; len: 17; d_gene: TRBD1; v_gene: TRBV4-1; CDR3aa: CASSQGGTGDFGNTIYF; CDR3nt: TGCGCCAGCAGCCAAGGGGGGACAGGAGATTTCGGAAACACCATATATTTT
abundance: many; j_gene: TRBJ1-1; len: 12; d_gene: .; v_gene: TRBV12-3/TRBV12-4; CDR3aa: CASSALNTEAFF; CDR3nt: TGTGCCAGCAGTGCTTTGAACACTGAAGCTTTCTTT
abundance: few; j_gene: TRBJ2-1; len: 17; d_gene: .; v_gene: TRBV7-2; CDR3aa: CASSSQGGWSSYNEQFF; CDR3nt: TGTGCCAGCAGCTCACAGGGGGGGTGGAGCTCCTACAATGAGCAGTTCTTC
abundance: .; j_gene: TRBJ1-2; len: 13; d_gene: .; v_gene: TRBV12-3/TRBV12-4; CDR3aa: CASSIRANYGYTF; CDR3nt: TGTGCCAGCAGTATCAGAGCTAACTATGGCTACACCTTC
abundance: few; j_gene: TRBJ1-1; len: 12; d_gene: TRBD1; v_gene: TRBV12-3/TRBV12-4; CDR3aa: CASSRDRIEAFF; CDR3nt: TGTGCCAGCAGCCGGGACAGGATAGAAGCTTTCTTT
abundance: .; j_gene: TRBJ2-5; len: 16; d_gene: TRBD1; v_gene: TRBV7-9; CDR3aa: CASSQIPGQGAETQYF; CDR3nt: TGTGCCAGCAGCCAGATACCGGGACAGGGGGCCGAGACCCAGTACTTC
abundance: .; j_gene: TRBJ2-7; len: 17; d_gene: .; v_gene: TRBV11-2; CDR3aa: CASSLDLLGPGSYEQYF; CDR3nt: TGTGCCAGCAGCTTAGACTTGCTGGGACCCGGCTCCTACGAGCAGTACTTC
abundance: .; j_gene: TRBJ1-1; len: 11; d_gene: .; v_gene: TRBV25-1; CDR3aa: CASSAGVEAFF; CDR3nt: TGTGCCAGCAGTGCAGGGGTCGAAGCTTTCTTT
abundance: .; j_gene: TRBJ1-5; len: 15; d_gene: .; v_gene: TRBV19; CDR3aa: CASGPGEDFNQPQHF; CDR3nt: TGTGCCAGTGGGCCGGGGGAAGATTTCAATCAGCCCCAGCATTTT
abundance: many; j_gene: TRBJ1-5; len: 15; d_gene: .; v_gene: TRBV11-2; CDR3aa: CASSLSPGGNQPQHF; CDR3nt: TGTGCCAGCAGCTTATCCCCAGGGGGCAATCAGCCCCAGCATTTT
abundance: few; j_gene: TRBJ2-3; len: 15; d_gene: TRBD2; v_gene: TRBV20-1; CDR3aa: CSAGISGKNTDTQYF; CDR3nt: TGCAGTGCTGGGATTAGCGGGAAGAACACAGATACGCAGTATTTT
abundance: few; j_gene: TRBJ2-1; len: 15; d_gene: .; v_gene: TRBV28; CDR3aa: CASSPLTSSYNEQFF; CDR3nt: TGTGCCAGCTCCCCCCTGACCAGCTCCTACAATGAGCAGTTCTTC
abundance: .; j_gene: TRBJ2-1; len: 15; d_gene: .; v_gene: TRBV2; CDR3aa: CASSEGYTTQGEQFF; CDR3nt: TGTGCCAGCAGTGAGGGCTACACAACCCAGGGTGAGCAGTTCTTC
abundance: few; j_gene: TRBJ2-3; len: 14; d_gene: .; v_gene: TRBV7-9; CDR3aa: CASSFYSGTDTQYF; CDR3nt: TGTGCCAGCAGCTTTTATAGCGGAACAGATACGCAGTATTTT
abundance: few; j_gene: TRBJ2-3; len: 16; d_gene: TRBD1; v_gene: TRBV11-3; CDR3aa: CASSLDRDRGGDTQYF; CDR3nt: TGTGCCAGCAGCTTAGATAGGGACAGGGGGGGAGATACGCAGTATTTT
abundance: .; j_gene: TRBJ2-7; len: 12; d_gene: .; v_gene: TRBV10-3; CDR3aa: CAISVEGAWGYF; CDR3nt: TGTGCCATCAGTGTGGAAGGCGCCTGGGGGTACTTC
abundance: .; j_gene: TRBJ2-7; len: 15; d_gene: TRBD1; v_gene: TRBV27; CDR3aa: CASSPDRDRVYEQYF; CDR3nt: TGTGCCAGCAGTCCCGACCGGGACAGGGTCTACGAGCAGTACTTC
abundance: .; j_gene: TRBJ2-7; len: 16; d_gene: TRBD1; v_gene: TRBV5-1; CDR3aa: CASSLGGQSTVYEQYF; CDR3nt: TGCGCCAGCAGCTTGGGGGGACAGTCTACGGTCTACGAGCAGTACTTC
abundance: few; j_gene: TRBJ2-2; len: 20; d_gene: .; v_gene: TRBV5-1; CDR3aa: CASSPHRGAGLAVYTGELFF; CDR3nt: TGCGCCAGCAGCCCACACAGGGGTGCGGGGCTAGCGGTTTACACCGGGGAGCTGTTTTTT
abundance: .; j_gene: TRBJ2-7; len: 13; d_gene: .; v_gene: TRBV6-6; CDR3aa: CASSLYRDYEQYF; CDR3nt: TGTGCCAGCAGTTTATACAGGGACTATGAGCAGTACTTC
abundance: few; j_gene: TRBJ2-5; len: 15; d_gene: .; v_gene: TRBV10-3; CDR3aa: CAISEEGGRQETQYF; CDR3nt: TGTGCCATCAGTGAGGAGGGCGGTCGGCAAGAGACCCAGTACTTC
abundance: .; j_gene: TRBJ2-1; len: 15; d_gene: .; v_gene: TRBV19; CDR3aa: CASSINGGPYNEQFF; CDR3nt: TGTGCCAGTAGTATAAATGGGGGACCTTACAATGAGCAGTTCTTC
abundance: few; j_gene: TRBJ2-7; len: 15; d_gene: .; v_gene: TRBV25-1; CDR3aa: CASSESVTSTYEQYF; CDR3nt: TGTGCCAGCAGTGAATCCGTAACCTCTACCTACGAGCAGTACTTC
abundance: .; j_gene: TRBJ2-3; len: 16; d_gene: .; v_gene: TRBV6-1; CDR3aa: CASSSGTQRLTDTQYF; CDR3nt: TGTGCCAGCAGCTCCGGGACTCAGCGACTCACAGATACGCAGTATTTT
abundance: few; j_gene: TRBJ1-1; len: 13; d_gene: .; v_gene: TRBV29-1; CDR3aa: CSVLIGGRAEAFF; CDR3nt: TGCAGCGTTTTGATTGGGGGACGAGCTGAAGCTTTCTTT
abundance: .; j_gene: TRBJ2-1; len: 15; d_gene: .; v_gene: TRBV12-5; CDR3aa: CASGLVGNNYNEQFF; CDR3nt: TGTGCTAGTGGTCTGGTTGGAAATAACTACAATGAGCAGTTCTTC
abundance: few; j_gene: TRBJ2-5; len: 17; d_gene: TRBD2; v_gene: TRBV11-2; CDR3aa: CASSSRPTSGGGETQYF; CDR3nt: TGTGCCAGCAGCTCCCGCCCAACTAGCGGGGGGGGGGAGACCCAGTACTTC
abundance: .; j_gene: TRBJ1-5; len: 12; d_gene: .; v_gene: TRBV30; CDR3aa: CAWYRGAQPQHF; CDR3nt: TGTGCCTGGTATAGGGGGGCTCAGCCCCAGCATTTT
abundance: .; j_gene: TRBJ1-1; len: 13; d_gene: TRBD1; v_gene: TRBV20-1; CDR3aa: CSAATGGRPEAFF; CDR3nt: TGCAGTGCTGCTACAGGGGGCAGACCTGAAGCTTTCTTT
abundance: .; j_gene: TRBJ1-2; len: 14; d_gene: .; v_gene: TRBV6-1; CDR3aa: CASSIDSVPTGYTF; CDR3nt: TGTGCCAGCAGTATCGATTCGGTCCCCACCGGCTACACCTTC
abundance: many; j_gene: TRBJ1-1; len: 14; d_gene: TRBD1; v_gene: TRBV7-2; CDR3aa: CASSLGTGFTEAFF; CDR3nt: TGTGCCAGCAGCTTAGGGACAGGGTTCACTGAAGCTTTCTTT
abundance: few; j_gene: TRBJ1-1; len: 12; d_gene: .; v_gene: TRBV12-3/TRBV12-4; CDR3aa: CASSSARSEAFF; CDR3nt: TGTGCCAGCAGTTCCGCCAGGTCTGAAGCTTTCTTT
abundance: few; j_gene: TRBJ2-1; len: 13; d_gene: .; v_gene: TRBV9; CDR3aa: CASSVWAAHEQFF; CDR3nt: TGTGCCAGCAGCGTGTGGGCGGCACACGAGCAGTTCTTC
abundance: few; j_gene: TRBJ2-3; len: 18; d_gene: TRBD2; v_gene: TRBV12-3/TRBV12-4; CDR3aa: CASSHSGGARASTDTQYF; CDR3nt: TGTGCCAGCAGTCATAGCGGGGGGGCCCGTGCTAGCACAGATACGCAGTATTTT
abundance: .; j_gene: TRBJ1-1; len: 13; d_gene: TRBD1; v_gene: TRBV25-1; CDR3aa: CASSEFQGAGAFF; CDR3nt: TGTGCCAGCAGTGAATTCCAGGGGGCAGGAGCTTTCTTT
abundance: few; j_gene: TRBJ2-5; len: 16; d_gene: TRBD2; v_gene: TRBV5-1; CDR3aa: CASSRGTSGVQETQYF; CDR3nt: TGCGCCAGCAGCCGAGGGACTAGCGGGGTTCAAGAGACCCAGTACTTC
abundance: few; j_gene: TRBJ1-1; len: 15; d_gene: TRBD1; v_gene: TRBV6-1; CDR3aa: CASRTWTGRDTEAFF; CDR3nt: TGTGCCAGCAGAACCTGGACAGGGAGGGACACTGAAGCTTTCTTT
abundance: .; j_gene: TRBJ2-7; len: 15; d_gene: .; v_gene: TRBV27; CDR3aa: CASSLRGGGLYEQYF; CDR3nt: TGTGCCAGCAGTCTGAGGGGCGGGGGCCTCTACGAGCAGTACTTC
abundance: .; j_gene: TRBJ2-5; len: 20; d_gene: TRBD2; v_gene: TRBV5-1; CDR3aa: CASSRGLAGGLATTVETQYF; CDR3nt: TGCGCCAGCAGCCGGGGACTAGCGGGAGGCCTAGCTACTACTGTGGAGACCCAGTACTTC